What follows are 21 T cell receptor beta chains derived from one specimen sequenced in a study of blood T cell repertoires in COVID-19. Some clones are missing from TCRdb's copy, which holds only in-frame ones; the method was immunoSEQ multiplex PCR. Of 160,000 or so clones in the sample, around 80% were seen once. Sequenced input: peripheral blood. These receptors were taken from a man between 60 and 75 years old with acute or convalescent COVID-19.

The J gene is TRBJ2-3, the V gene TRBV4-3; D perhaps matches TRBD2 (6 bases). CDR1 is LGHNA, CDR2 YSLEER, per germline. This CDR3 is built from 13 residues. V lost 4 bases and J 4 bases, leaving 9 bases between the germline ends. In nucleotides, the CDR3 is TGCGCCAGCAGCCGGAGGGGCGCAGATACGCAGTATTTT. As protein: CASSRRGADTQYF.

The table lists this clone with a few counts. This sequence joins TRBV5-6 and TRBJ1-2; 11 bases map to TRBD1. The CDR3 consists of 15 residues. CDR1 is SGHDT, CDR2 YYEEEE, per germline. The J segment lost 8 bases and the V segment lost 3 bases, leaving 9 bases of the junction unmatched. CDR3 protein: CASSSYRTGGLGYTF. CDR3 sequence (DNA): TGTGCCAGCAGCTCCTACCGGACAGGGGGCTTGGGCTACACCTTC. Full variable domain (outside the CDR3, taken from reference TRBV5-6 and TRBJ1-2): DAGVTQSPTHLIKTRGQQVTLRCSPKSGHDTVSWYQQALGQGPQFIFQYYEEEERQRGNFPDRFSGHQFPNYSSELNVNALLLGDSALYLCASSSYRTGGLGYTFGSGTRLTVV.

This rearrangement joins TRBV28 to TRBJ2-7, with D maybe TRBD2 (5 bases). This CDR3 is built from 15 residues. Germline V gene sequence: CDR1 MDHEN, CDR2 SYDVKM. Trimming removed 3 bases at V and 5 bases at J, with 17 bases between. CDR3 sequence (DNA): TGTGCCAGCAGTTTGAGTCCGGAGGCTTGGGACGAGCAGTACTTC. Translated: CASSLSPEAWDEQYF.

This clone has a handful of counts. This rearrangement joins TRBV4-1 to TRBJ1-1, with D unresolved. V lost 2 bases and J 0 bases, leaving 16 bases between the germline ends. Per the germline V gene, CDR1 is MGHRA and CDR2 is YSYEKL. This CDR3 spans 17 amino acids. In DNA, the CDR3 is TGCGCCAGCAGCCAAAGCCGTGTCAGGCGCTTGAACACTGAAGCTTTCTTT. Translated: CASSQSRVRRLNTEAFF.

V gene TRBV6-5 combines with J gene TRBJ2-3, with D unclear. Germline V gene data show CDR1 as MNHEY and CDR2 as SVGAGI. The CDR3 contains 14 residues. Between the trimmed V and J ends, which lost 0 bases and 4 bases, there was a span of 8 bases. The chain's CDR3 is CASSYSLGPDTQYF. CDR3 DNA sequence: TGTGCCAGCAGTTACTCCCTGGGCCCAGATACGCAGTATTTT.

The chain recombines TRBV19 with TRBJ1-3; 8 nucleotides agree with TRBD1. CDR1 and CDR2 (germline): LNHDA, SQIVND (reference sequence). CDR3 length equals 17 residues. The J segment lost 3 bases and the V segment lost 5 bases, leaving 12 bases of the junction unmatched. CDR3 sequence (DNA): TGTGCCAGTAGTCTTCGGACAGGGTCCGTCGGTGGAAACACCATATATTTT. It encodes CASSLRTGSVGGNTIYF. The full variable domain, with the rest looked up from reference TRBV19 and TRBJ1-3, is DGGITQSPKYLFRKEGQNVTLSCEQNLNHDAMYWYRQDPGQGLRLIYYSQIVNDFQKGDIAEGYSVSREKKESFPLTVTSAQKNPTAFYLCASSLRTGSVGGNTIYFGEGSWLTVV.

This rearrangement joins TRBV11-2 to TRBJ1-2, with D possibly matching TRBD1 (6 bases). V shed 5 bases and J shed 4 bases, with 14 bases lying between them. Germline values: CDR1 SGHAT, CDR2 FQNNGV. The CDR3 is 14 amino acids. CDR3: CASSPGQRVYGYTF. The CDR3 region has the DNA TGTGCCAGCAGCCCAGGACAGCGCGTCTATGGCTACACCTTC.

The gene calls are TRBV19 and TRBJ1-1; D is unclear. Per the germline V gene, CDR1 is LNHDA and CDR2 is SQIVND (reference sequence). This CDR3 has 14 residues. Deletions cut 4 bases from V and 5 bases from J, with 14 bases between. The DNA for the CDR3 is TGTGCCAGTAGTAACGTACCCGGGGAGACTGAAGCTTTCTTT. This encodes CASSNVPGETEAFF.

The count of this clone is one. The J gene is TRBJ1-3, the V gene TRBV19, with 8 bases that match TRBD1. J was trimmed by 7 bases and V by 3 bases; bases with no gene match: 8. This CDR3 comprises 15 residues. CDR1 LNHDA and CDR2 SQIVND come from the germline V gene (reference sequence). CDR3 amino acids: CASSMGTGYGNTIYF. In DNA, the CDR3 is TGTGCCAGTAGTATGGGGACAGGTTACGGCAACACCATATATTTT.

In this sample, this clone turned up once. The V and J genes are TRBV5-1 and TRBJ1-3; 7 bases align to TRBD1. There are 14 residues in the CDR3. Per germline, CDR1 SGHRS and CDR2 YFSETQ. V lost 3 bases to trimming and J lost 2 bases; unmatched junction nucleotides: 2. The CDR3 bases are TGCGCCAGCAGCTATACAGGGGCTGGAAACACCATATATTTT. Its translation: CASSYTGAGNTIYF. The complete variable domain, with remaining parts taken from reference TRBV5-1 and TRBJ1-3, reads KAGVTQTPRYLIKTRGQQVTLSCSPISGHRSVSWYQQTPGQGLQFLFEYFSETQRNKGNFPGRFSGRQFSNSRSEMNVSTLELGDSALYLCASSYTGAGNTIYFGEGSWLTVV.

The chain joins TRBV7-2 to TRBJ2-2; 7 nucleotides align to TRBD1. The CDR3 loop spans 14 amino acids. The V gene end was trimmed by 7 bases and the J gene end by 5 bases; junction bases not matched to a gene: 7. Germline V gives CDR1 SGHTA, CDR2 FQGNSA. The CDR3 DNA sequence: TGTGCCAGCACCCCGGGACAGACTACCGGGGAGCTGTTTTTT. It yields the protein CASTPGQTTGELFF.

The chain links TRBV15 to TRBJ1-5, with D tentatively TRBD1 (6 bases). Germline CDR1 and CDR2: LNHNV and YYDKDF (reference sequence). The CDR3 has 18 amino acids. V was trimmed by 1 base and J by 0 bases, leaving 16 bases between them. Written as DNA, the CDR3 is TGTGCCACCAGCAGAGTTCCAGGGGCCCTCGGTAGCAATCAGCCCCAGCATTTT. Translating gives CATSRVPGALGSNQPQHF.

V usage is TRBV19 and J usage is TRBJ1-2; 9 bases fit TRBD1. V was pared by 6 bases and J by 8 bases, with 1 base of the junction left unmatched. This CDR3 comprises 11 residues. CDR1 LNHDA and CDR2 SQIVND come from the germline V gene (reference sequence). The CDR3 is CASRDRGGYTF. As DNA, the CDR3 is TGTGCCAGTAGGGACAGGGGAGGCTACACCTTC.

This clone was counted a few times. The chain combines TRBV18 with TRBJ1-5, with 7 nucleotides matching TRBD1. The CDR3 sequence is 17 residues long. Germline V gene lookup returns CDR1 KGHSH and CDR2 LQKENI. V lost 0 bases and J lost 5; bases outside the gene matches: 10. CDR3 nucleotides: TGTGCCAGCTCACCACCTATTTGGACAGGCCAAGATCAGCCCCAGCATTTT. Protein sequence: CASSPPIWTGQDQPQHF.

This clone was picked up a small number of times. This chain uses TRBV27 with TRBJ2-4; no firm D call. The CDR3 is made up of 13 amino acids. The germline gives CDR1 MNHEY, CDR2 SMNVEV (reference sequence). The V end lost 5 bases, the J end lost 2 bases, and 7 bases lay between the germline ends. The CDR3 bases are TGTGCCAGCAGTGTGGCACCCAAAAACATTCAGTACTTC. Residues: CASSVAPKNIQYF.

The CDR3 protein is CASRVSAAAPYEQYF. CDR3 sequence (DNA): TGTGCCAGCAGGGTATCTGCGGCCGCACCCTACGAGCAGTACTTC. The V and J genes are TRBV6-5 and TRBJ2-7, with D hard to call. CDR1 and CDR2 from the germline V gene are MNHEY and SVGAGI. There are 15 residues in the CDR3. The germline V and J ends were trimmed by 6 bases and 2 bases, with 17 bases remaining between them.

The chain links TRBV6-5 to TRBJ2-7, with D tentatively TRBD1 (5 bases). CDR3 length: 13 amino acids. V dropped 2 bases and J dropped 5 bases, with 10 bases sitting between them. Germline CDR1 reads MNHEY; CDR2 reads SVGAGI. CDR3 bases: TGTGCCAGCAGTTACCTACAGGTTAACGAGCAGTACTTC. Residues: CASSYLQVNEQYF.

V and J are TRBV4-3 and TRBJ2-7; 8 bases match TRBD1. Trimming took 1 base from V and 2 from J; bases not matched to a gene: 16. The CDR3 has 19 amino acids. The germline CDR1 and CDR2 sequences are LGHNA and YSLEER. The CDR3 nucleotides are TGCGCCAGCAGCCAAGGGGCCGGGACAGGCACCTTTACCGCCTACGAGCAGTACTTC. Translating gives CASSQGAGTGTFTAYEQYF.

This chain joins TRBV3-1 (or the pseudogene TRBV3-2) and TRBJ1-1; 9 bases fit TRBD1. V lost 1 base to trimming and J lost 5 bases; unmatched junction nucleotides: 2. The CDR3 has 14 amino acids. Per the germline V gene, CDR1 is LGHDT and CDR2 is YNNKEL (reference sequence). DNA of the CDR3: TGTGCCAGCAGCCAAGGGACAGGGGTGACTGAAGCTTTCTTT. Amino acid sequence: CASSQGTGVTEAFF.

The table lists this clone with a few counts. CDR3 amino acids: CASSSTSGITGELFF. The DNA of the CDR3 is TGTGCCAGCAGCTCAACTAGCGGGATCACCGGGGAGCTGTTTTTT. The chain is built from TRBV11-2 and TRBJ2-2; 10 bases fit TRBD2. From germline, CDR1 is SGHAT and CDR2 FQNNGV. The CDR3 covers 15 residues. Trimming cost V 4 bases and J 4 bases; bases outside gene matches: 3.

The CDR3 is CASSYARVGEQFF. The CDR3 coding sequence is TGTGCCAGCAGTTACGCCAGGGTGGGCGAGCAGTTCTTC. The gene calls are TRBV6-2 or TRBV6-3 and TRBJ2-1; tentatively, D is TRBD1 (5 bases). Germline V lookup: CDR1 MNHEY, CDR2 SVGEGT. Trimming pared 2 bases from V and 10 bases from J, leaving 12 bases between. The CDR3 has 13 residues.